This is a list of T cell receptor beta chains from one sample in a study of cytomegalovirus exposure and HLA in healthy donors. Repertoires were generated with immunoSEQ multiplex PCR, while TCRdb's copy carries only in-frame clones and drops some. Among around 150,000 clones listed, roughly three quarters were seen once. The specimen sequenced was PBMCs. Receptors were obtained from a male donor in good health and CMV-seronegative. Both conserved end residues are part of each CDR3. The order of the fields is V gene, CDR3 length, J gene, CDR3 protein.

TRBV6-5	13	TRBJ2-1	CASRRGGPNEQFF
TRBV5-5	18	TRBJ2-7	CASSSSFIMAGGSYEQYF
TRBV4-3	14	TRBJ2-2	CASSQSWTDGELFF
TRBV7-3	14	TRBJ1-1	CASSLGHSNTEAFF
TRBV28	16	TRBJ2-1	CASIPGGTSSYNEQFF
TRBV4-1	16	TRBJ2-6	CASSQALASGANVLTF
TRBV30	15	TRBJ1-6	CAWRQGANYNSPLHF
TRBV29-1	14	TRBJ2-5	CSVEGQGAGETQYF
TRBV6-5	16	TRBJ2-2	CASSYRGTGLTGELFF
TRBV11-2	15	TRBJ2-2	CASSLDQGLARELFF
TRBV5-1	18	TRBJ1-1	CASSAVPRPGETSRSAFF
TRBV2	18	TRBJ2-2	CASRVYRDRGANTGELFF
TRBV4-3	16	TRBJ2-1	CASSQVGAGGYNEQFF
TRBV19	17	TRBJ1-1	CASSPGLILRGNTEAFF
TRBV4-3	16	TRBJ1-1	CASSQDSLRRNTEAFF
TRBV7-2	15	TRBJ1-2	CASSFIPGGGYGYTF
TRBV7-3	16	TRBJ2-3	CASSLTGAGVADTQYF
TRBV18	14	TRBJ2-1	CASSPRLAGLEQFF
TRBV19	19	TRBJ1-2	CASSIRGWGSSLAPWGYTF
TRBV6-1	15	TRBJ1-5	CASSEGMSGTGFQHF